This TCR beta chain was observed in a study of blood T cells in healthy people across ages. V gave up 0 bases and J gave up 5 bases, with 6 bases separating them. Germline assignment: CDR1 SGHKS and CDR2 YYEKEE (reference sequence). The CDR3 sequence is 12 residues long. On this clonotype: Its antigen is not known.

Then a second PCR, running roughly 7 to 11 cycles, was carried out with a sample-barcoded 5' primer and a J-beta primer mix. TCRdb redid the calling of the 5' RACE reads with MiXCR, one entry per CDR3 protein. The table has 1.5 million to 2 million distinct CDR3 sequences, about 30% seen once. Study outcomes and limitations: CMV status of donors was not determined, possibly confounding expanded clonotype changes. Naive T cell percentage by flow cytometry tracked strongly with beta diversity.

Per sample, extraction of total RNA gave at least 5 micrograms in every case. The sequenced material came from blood. The TCR was taken from a woman younger than 45 in good health. The J gene is TRBJ2-7, the V gene TRBV5-5; D unclear. The CDR3 here is CASSLEVNEQYF. The DNA for the CDR3 is TGTGCCAGCAGCTTGGAGGTAAACGAGCAGTACTTC.